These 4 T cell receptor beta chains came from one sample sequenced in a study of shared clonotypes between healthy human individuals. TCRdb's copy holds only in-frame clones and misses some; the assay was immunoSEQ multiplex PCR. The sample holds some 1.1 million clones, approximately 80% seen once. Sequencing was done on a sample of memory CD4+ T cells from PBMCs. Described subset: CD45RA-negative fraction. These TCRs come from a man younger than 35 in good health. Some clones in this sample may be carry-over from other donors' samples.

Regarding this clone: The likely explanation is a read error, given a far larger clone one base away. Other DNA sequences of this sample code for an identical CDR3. The CDR3 DNA reads as TGTGCCAGCAGTTTAGTTCGGGATACACAAGAGACCCAGTACTTC. This translates into CASSLVRDTQETQYF. V gene TRBV28 combines with J gene TRBJ2-5, with D perhaps TRBD2 (5 bases). CDR1 and CDR2 (germline): MDHEN, SYDVKM. V was pared by 2 bases and J by 2 bases, with 12 bases between. The CDR3 is 15 amino acids.

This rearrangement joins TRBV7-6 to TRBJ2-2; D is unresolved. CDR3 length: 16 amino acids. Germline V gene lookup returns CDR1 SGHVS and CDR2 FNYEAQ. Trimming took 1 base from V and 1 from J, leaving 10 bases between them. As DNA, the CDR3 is TGTGCCAGCAGCTTAGAGACCTACATGAACACCGGGGAGCTGTTTTTT. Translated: CASSLETYMNTGELFF.

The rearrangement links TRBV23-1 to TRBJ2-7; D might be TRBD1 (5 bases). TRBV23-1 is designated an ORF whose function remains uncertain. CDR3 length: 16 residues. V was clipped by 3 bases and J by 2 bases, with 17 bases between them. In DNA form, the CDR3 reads TGCGCCAGCAGTCATAGTACAGGCCACTATCCCTACGAGCAGTACTTC. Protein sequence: CASSHSTGHYPYEQYF.

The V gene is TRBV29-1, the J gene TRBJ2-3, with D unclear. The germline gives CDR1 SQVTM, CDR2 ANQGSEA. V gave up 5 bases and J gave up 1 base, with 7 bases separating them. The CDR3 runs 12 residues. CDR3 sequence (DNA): TGCAGCGTTCTAGAAGGCACAGATACGCAGTATTTT. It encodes CSVLEGTDTQYF.